These 27 T cell receptor beta chains share one sample of origin, sequenced in a study of shared clonotypes between healthy human individuals (dated by TCRdb to 2018 to 2021). The method was the immunoSEQ multiplex PCR assay. TCRdb took this table from immuneACCESS and kept in-frame rearrangements with V and J called. Such tables lack part of the clones; where checked against another copy, unresolved V genes explain under half of the gap, and the rest is unexplained. In all, the sample holds about 730,000 clones, and roughly 72% of those were seen once. The top ten clonotypes cover around 1.8% of the sample. The sequenced sample consisted of memory CD4+ T cells sorted from blood. Read against the paper, the sample's cell subset or site label means: CD45RA-negative fraction. These receptors all stem from a woman aged 30 to 39 in good health.

Here the CDR3 reads CASTMGYNEKLFF. The CDR3 nucleotides are TGTGCCAGCACTATGGGGTATAATGAAAAACTGTTTTTT. This chain links TRBV2 with TRBJ1-4, with no clear D. CDR1 is SNHLY and CDR2 is FYNNEI in the germline V gene. This CDR3 is built from 13 residues. V lost 7 bases and J 4 bases, leaving 10 bases between the germline ends.

This sequence joins TRBV6-6 and TRBJ1-1; no reliable D call. The CDR3 has 13 amino acids. V was cut by 8 bases and J by 3 bases, with 13 bases left in between. Looked up from germline, CDR1 is MNHNY and CDR2 is SVGAGI (reference sequence). This chain's CDR3 is CASESHMDTEAFF. CDR3 nucleotides: TGTGCCAGCGAATCACACATGGACACTGAAGCTTTCTTT.

This clone was seen only a few times. V gene TRBV7-8 combines with J gene TRBJ1-3; perhaps TRBD1 as D (5 bases). V was cut by 4 bases and J by 5 bases, with 18 bases left in between. From germline, CDR1 is SGHVS and CDR2 FQNEAQ. CDR3 length: 16 residues. The CDR3 DNA is TGTGCCAGCAGCTCGGGAGGGGCAGGGTTAAGAAACACCATATATTTT. Its protein product is CASSSGGAGLRNTIYF.

V usage is TRBV9 and J usage is TRBJ2-3; 8 nucleotides line up with TRBD2. Germline lookup yields CDR1 SGDLS and CDR2 YYNGEE. There are 15 residues in the CDR3. V shed 4 bases and J 5 bases; nucleotides not matched to a gene: 9. In DNA form, the CDR3 reads TGTGCCAGCAGCATGCATAGCGGGGCGGTAGATACGCAGTATTTT. This codes for CASSMHSGAVDTQYF. Full variable domain (rest looked up from reference TRBV9 and TRBJ2-3): DSGVTQTPKHLITATGQRVTLRCSPRSGDLSVYWYQQSLDQGLQFLIQYYNGEERAKGNILERFSAQQFPDLHSELNLSSLELGDSALYFCASSMHSGAVDTQYFGPGTRLTVL.

This clone was detected once. The V gene is TRBV5-1, the J gene TRBJ2-7, with 12 positions matching TRBD1. Trimming cost V 3 bases and J 4 bases; bases outside gene matches: 8. The germline gives CDR1 SGHRS, CDR2 YFSETQ. The CDR3 is 16 amino acids. The CDR3 sequence: CASSYMSGQGAYEQYF. CDR3 DNA: TGCGCCAGCAGCTATATGTCGGGACAGGGGGCTTACGAGCAGTACTTC.

The chain recombines TRBV18 with TRBJ1-5; 10 nucleotides line up with TRBD1. The CDR3 is 15 residues long. From germline, CDR1 is KGHSH and CDR2 LQKENI. Germline trimming cut 5 bases from V and 4 bases from J; bases unmatched to any gene: 5. The CDR3 coding sequence is TGTGCCAGCTCATCAGGGACAGGGGAGAATCAGCCCCAGCATTTT. Its protein is CASSSGTGENQPQHF.

The rearrangement joins TRBV4-1 to TRBJ1-1; perhaps TRBD1 as D (5 bases). V was pared by 0 bases and J by 8 bases, with 13 bases between. CDR1 is MGHRA, CDR2 YSYEKL, per germline. The CDR3 is made up of 14 amino acids. DNA for the CDR3: TGCGCCAGCAGCCAAGATTGGGGGACGGTCGAAGCTTTCTTT. This gives the protein CASSQDWGTVEAFF.

V gene TRBV27 combines with J gene TRBJ1-1; the match to TRBD1 covers 7 bases. V dropped 4 bases and J dropped 11; count of bases not matched to a gene: 13. Germline V CDR1 and CDR2: MNHEY, SMNVEV (reference sequence). The CDR3 totals 14 residues. The CDR3 DNA sequence: TGTGCCAGCAGTTACAGGGGTCCGGGGCTGTTGGCTTTCTTT. Translation gives CASSYRGPGLLAFF.

Ten or more counts support this clone. The chain combines TRBV5-1 with TRBJ2-5; 8 bases line up with TRBD2. The germline CDR1 and CDR2 sequences are SGHRS and YFSETQ. Trimming removed 3 bases from V and 0 bases from J; junction bases left unmatched: 4. This CDR3 spans 15 amino acids. CDR3 DNA sequence: TGCGCCAGCAGCTATAGCGGGACTAACCAAGAGACCCAGTACTTC. Residues: CASSYSGTNQETQYF.

The chain recombines TRBV5-1 with TRBJ2-2, with 9 bases fitting TRBD2. The germline gives CDR1 SGHRS, CDR2 YFSETQ. The CDR3 totals 16 residues. The junction had 5 bases not matched to a gene; V was cut back by 4 bases and J by 1 base. The CDR3 spells CASSGVTSGNTGELFF. The CDR3 bases are TGCGCCAGCAGCGGCGTGACTAGCGGGAACACCGGGGAGCTGTTTTTT. The full variable domain, its missing parts supplied by reference TRBV5-1 and TRBJ2-2, is KAGVTQTPRYLIKTRGQQVTLSCSPISGHRSVSWYQQTPGQGLQFLFEYFSETQRNKGNFPGRFSGRQFSNSRSEMNVSTLELGDSALYLCASSGVTSGNTGELFFGEGSRLTVL.

This sequence joins TRBV11-3 and TRBJ2-4; TRBD2 matches at 14 bases. J was trimmed by 1 base and V by 4 bases; bases with no gene match: 9. The CDR3 is made up of 19 amino acids. The germline V gene encodes CDR1 SGHNT and CDR2 YENEEA. The CDR3 region is CASSSHPGLAGAAKNIQYF. In DNA form, the CDR3 reads TGTGCCAGCAGCTCACACCCGGGACTAGCGGGGGCGGCCAAAAACATTCAGTACTTC.

This clone was recorded a few times. This sequence joins TRBV7-9 and TRBJ2-2; D is perhaps TRBD2 (6 bases). The CDR3 sequence is 16 residues long. Germline assignment: CDR1 SEHNR and CDR2 FQNEAQ (reference sequence). The V gene lost 4 bases and the J gene lost 0 bases, with 12 bases spanning the gap. DNA of the CDR3: TGTGCCAGCAGCTCGGTGGGACTCTCGAACACCGGGGAGCTGTTTTTT. It is translated as CASSSVGLSNTGELFF.

This sequence joins TRBV6-1 and TRBJ1-1; D is ambiguous. The CDR3 has 13 amino acids. CDR1 and CDR2 (germline): MNHNS, SASEGT. With 2 bases removed from V and 1 base from J, the gap between germline ends came to 5 bases. In DNA form, the CDR3 reads TGTGCCAGCAGTGAACAGACGAACACTGAAGCTTTCTTT. Translation gives CASSEQTNTEAFF.

V is TRBV5-1 and J is TRBJ1-2; no definite D call. Trimming left V 0 bases short and J 0 bases short, with 3 bases between. The CDR3 has 13 residues. CDR1 and CDR2 (germline): SGHRS, YFSETQ. CDR3 sequence reads: CASSLDTNYGYTF. DNA for the CDR3: TGCGCCAGCAGCTTGGACACTAACTATGGCTACACCTTC.

The V and J genes are TRBV7-2 and TRBJ1-3; D not resolved. The CDR3 contains 14 residues. V was clipped by 8 bases and J by 0 bases, with 11 bases between them. Germline CDR1 SGHTA, CDR2 FQGNSA. The CDR3 sequence is CASDGPFSGNTIYF. DNA for the CDR3: TGTGCCAGCGACGGACCTTTCTCTGGAAACACCATATATTTT.

This clone was seen a single time. The chain is built from TRBV19 and TRBJ1-3; D ambiguous. The length of the CDR3 is 15 residues. Trimming removed 5 bases at V and 0 bases at J, with 11 bases between. Germline CDR1 and CDR2: LNHDA and SQIVND (reference sequence). CDR3 residues: CASSSGRISGNTIYF. CDR3 coding DNA: TGTGCCAGTAGTTCCGGACGGATCTCTGGAAACACCATATATTTT.

As to this clone: The sample has other DNA sequences that encode this CDR3 too. This chain links TRBV29-1 with TRBJ2-3; the D gene is possibly TRBD1 (5 bases). Trimming left V 3 bases short and J 3 bases short, with 7 bases between. The CDR3 loop spans 12 amino acids. Germline CDR1 reads SQVTM; CDR2 reads ANQGSEA. Written as DNA, the CDR3 is TGCAGCGTTGATCAGGGTACAGATACGCAGTATTTT. Amino acid sequence: CSVDQGTDTQYF.

CDR3 loop: CASSSDRGLSNEQFF. CDR3 sequence (DNA): TGTGCCAGCTCATCGGACAGGGGGCTTTCCAATGAGCAGTTCTTC. This chain connects TRBV18 to TRBJ2-1, with 11 bases identical to TRBD1. The germline CDR1 and CDR2 sequences are KGHSH and LQKENI. The V and J ends lost 5 bases and 6 bases, in that order; junction bases with no gene match: 6. The CDR3 runs 15 residues.

The rearrangement links TRBV18 to TRBJ2-5; a weak D match, TRBD2 (5 bases). The CDR3 length is 17 residues. V lost 1 base and J lost 5, with 20 bases in between. Germline loops: CDR1 KGHSH, CDR2 LQKENI. For the CDR3, the DNA is TGTGCCAGCTCACCACGCCCGGCGAGCTCTCGCGGGGAGACCCAGTACTTC. Its protein product is CASSPRPASSRGETQYF.

The rearrangement links TRBV7-2 to TRBJ2-1, with D unresolved. This CDR3 has 14 amino acids. V dropped 6 bases and J dropped 4 bases, with 13 bases sitting between them. Germline loops: CDR1 SGHTA, CDR2 FQGNSA. CDR3 nucleotides: TGTGCCAGCAGTCACCGCCCCGCGTACAATGAGCAGTTCTTC. It translates to CASSHRPAYNEQFF.

V gene TRBV19 combines with J gene TRBJ1-2, with a possible D match to TRBD1 (5 bases). The V and J ends lost 7 bases and 2 bases respectively, with 14 bases between them. CDR1 is LNHDA and CDR2 is SQIVND in the germline V gene (reference sequence). The CDR3 covers 14 residues. The CDR3 nucleotides are TGTGCCAGTAAGGTGGCGGACACCAACTATGGCTACACCTTC. It specifies CASKVADTNYGYTF.

This rearrangement joins TRBV11-2 to TRBJ2-7; 11 nucleotides line up with TRBD2. Germline V gene data show CDR1 as SGHAT and CDR2 as FQNNGV. CDR3 size: 14 residues. J was trimmed by 4 bases and V by 5 bases; bases with no gene match: 4. This CDR3 reads CASSQGLADYEQYF. The CDR3 nucleotides read TGTGCCAGCAGCCAGGGACTAGCGGATTACGAGCAGTACTTC.

This chain joins TRBV7-2 and TRBJ2-7; D gene ambiguous. The CDR3 consists of 12 residues. The ends were cut back, 2 bases at V and 5 bases at J, with 7 bases in the middle. CDR1 and CDR2 (germline): SGHTA, FQGNSA. The chain's CDR3 is CASSLSVHEQYF. The CDR3 DNA reads TGTGCCAGCAGCTTATCGGTCCACGAGCAGTACTTC.

The rearrangement links TRBV7-9 to TRBJ2-3; no clear D. V dropped 5 bases and J dropped 6 bases, with 12 bases sitting between them. Germline CDR1 reads SEHNR; CDR2 reads FQNEAQ (reference sequence). This CDR3 comprises 13 residues. The CDR3 DNA is TGTGCCAGCAGCCCACCACAGTCCGATACGCAGTATTTT. Translating it yields CASSPPQSDTQYF.

As regards this clone: Other DNA sequences in the sample encode the same CDR3. The rearrangement links TRBV18 to TRBJ1-2; 8 positions agree with TRBD1. The CDR3 sequence is 14 residues long. CDR1 KGHSH and CDR2 LQKENI come from the germline V gene. V was clipped by 3 bases and J by 3 bases; unmatched bases: 3. The CDR3 region is CASSPSGGDYGYTF. CDR3 sequence (DNA): TGTGCCAGCTCACCGTCAGGGGGCGACTATGGCTACACCTTC. The variable domain in full, with the rest retrieved from reference TRBV18 and TRBJ1-2, is NAGVMQNPRHLVRRRGQEARLRCSPMKGHSHVYWYRQLPEEGLKFMVYLQKENIIDESGMPKERFSAEFPKEGPSILRIQQVVRGDSAAYFCASSPSGGDYGYTFGSGTRLTVV.

The gene calls are TRBV7-8 and TRBJ1-1; D is uncertain. V was shortened by 5 bases and J by 0 bases, with 10 bases between the two germline ends. The CDR3 covers 14 residues. The germline gives CDR1 SGHVS, CDR2 FQNEAQ. CDR3 amino acids: CASSIGALNTEAFF. The CDR3 bases are TGTGCCAGCAGCATAGGCGCCCTGAACACTGAAGCTTTCTTT.

The rearrangement joins TRBV18 to TRBJ2-1; D gene ambiguous. The CDR3 length is 14 residues. Germline V gene sequence: CDR1 KGHSH, CDR2 LQKENI. The ends were cut back, 1 base at V and 5 bases at J, with 9 bases in the middle. CDR3 nucleotides: TGTGCCAGCTCACCACAGGGCAGCAACAATGAGCAGTTCTTC. Amino acids: CASSPQGSNNEQFF.